The T cell receptor (beta chain) described here comes from a study of PD-1 blockade in classical Hodgkin lymphoma. Study-level information: Patients were administered nivolumab (3 mg/kg intravenously) every 2 weeks.

Clones were sequenced by immunoSEQ multiplex PCR, and TCRdb holds only the in-frame ones, with some missing. Of about 36,000 clones in the sample, approximately 69% were seen once. This clone was counted once. After autologous stem cell transplantation all patients relapsed, and prior brentuximab vedotin exposure differed between cohorts. CDR3 length: 14 residues. With 5 bases removed from V and 0 bases from J, the gap between germline ends came to 11 bases. Germline V gene data show CDR1 as GTSNPN and CDR2 as SVGIG (reference sequence). This sequence originates from a human donor with classical Hodgkin lymphoma. This rearrangement joins TRBV30 to TRBJ1-3, with D perhaps TRBD1 (5 bases). Sequenced material: peripheral blood mononuclear cells (PBMCs), taken before the second cycle of nivolumab. CDR3 residues: CAWGQGFSGNTIYF. CDR3 DNA: TGTGCCTGGGGTCAGGGATTCTCTGGAAACACCATATATTTT.